Sequencing of this TCR beta chain was carried out in a study of PD-1 blockade in classical Hodgkin lymphoma. General study findings and limits: Some patients started nivolumab under 1 year after ASCT, and they were excluded. Those achieving complete response showed baseline diversity like newly diagnosed patients. What drove the repertoire differences, possibly disease activity or prior therapy, has not been defined. Newly diagnosed patients were reported to exhibit reduced baseline TCR diversity relative to healthy donors.

No patient escaped relapse after autologous stem cell transplantation, and brentuximab vedotin exposure varied. Looked up from germline, CDR1 is SQVTM and CDR2 is ANQGSEA. The CDR3 has 15 residues. The V segment lost 4 bases and the J segment 7 bases; nucleotides outside the gene matches: 11. About this clone itself: Its antigen is as yet unknown.

Sequencing used immunoSEQ multiplex PCR; TCRdb keeps in-frame clones, though not all of them. Counted here are over 70,000 clones, roughly nine tenths occurring once; the ten biggest clones make up about 20%. This specimen consisted of peripheral blood mononuclear cells (PBMCs), obtained at baseline. The TCR was taken from a human donor with classical Hodgkin lymphoma. V gene TRBV29-1 combines with J gene TRBJ2-1; 9 nucleotides align to TRBD1. DNA for the CDR3: TGCAGCGTTGTAGGGTGGACAGGGGTTTTTAATGAGCAGTTCTTC. Translation gives CSVVGWTGVFNEQFF.